This TCR beta chain was documented in a study of tumor-infiltrating lymphocytes in primary liver carcinoma. Germline CDR1 SGHNT, CDR2 YYREEE (reference sequence). CDR3 length: 12 residues. V shed 4 bases and J shed 1 base, with 5 bases lying between them. This clonotype was seen repeatedly, ten times or more. Its antigen is unknown. Co-extraction yielded RNA and DNA from 20-30 mg of unsorted bulk tissue. Study conclusions and caveats: A significantly higher top-250-clone fraction was recorded for tumors than for blood (p = 0.039). Only about 7.5-25% of top clones spanned all five tumor regions.

Starting material of around 490 ng total RNA yielded TCR beta cDNA via a constant-region primer. A slightly modified ARM-PCR protocol with three nested multiplex PCR rounds produced these TCR beta libraries. TRBV1-TRBV30 forward primers paired with a C-beta reverse primer were used in the first two PCR rounds, which ran roughly 9 cycles each. TCRdb itself ran the multiplex PCR reads through MiXCR, one entry per CDR3 protein. The sample has more than 60,000 distinct CDR3 sequences; 60% to 75% are singletons. Sequencing used liver tumor tissue from sampling region 4. Subset reported: tumor region T4, right-lateral pole. This sequence originates from a middle-aged man with primary liver carcinoma and hepatitis B virus infection. The chain couples TRBV5-4 to TRBJ1-1; D not certain. CDR3 region: CASSQENTEAFF. The CDR3 nucleotides read TGTGCCAGCAGCCAGGAGAACACTGAAGCTTTCTTT.